Listed here are 16 T cell receptor beta chains from one sample, sequenced in a study of OX40 agonist ivuxolimab in advanced cancers. Assay used: immunoSEQ multiplex PCR; TCRdb lists only in-frame clones, some missing. The profile shows 30,000 to 40,000 clones, around 87% of them singletons. This specimen consisted of CD4+ or CD8+ T cells sorted from blood, obtained in a trial of the OX40 agonist ivuxolimab. These receptors originate from an adult with an advanced solid tumor such as melanoma, head and neck, liver or kidney cancer.

The rearrangement uses TRBV6-6 and TRBJ1-1; D unresolved. With 2 bases removed from V and 1 base from J, the gap between germline ends came to 8 bases. Germline V CDR1 and CDR2: MNHNY, SVGAGI (reference sequence). CDR3 length equals 14 residues. CDR3 bases: TGTGCCAGCAGTTACCCCCAGTGGAACACTGAAGCTTTCTTT. It specifies CASSYPQWNTEAFF.

The rearrangement uses TRBV6-6 and TRBJ2-5, with 13 positions matching TRBD2. Germline V gene data show CDR1 as MNHNY and CDR2 as SVGAGI (reference sequence). There are 14 residues in the CDR3. V shed 6 bases and J 5 bases; nucleotides not matched to a gene: 3. The CDR3 nucleotides read TGTGCCAGCAGGCGGACTAGCGGGAGTGAGACCCAGTACTTC. Translation: CASRRTSGSETQYF.

This clone has only one observation. For the CDR3, the DNA is TGTGCCAGCAGTGATTCAGGATATCGAGAGCAGTTCTTC. As protein: CASSDSGYREQFF. The V and J genes are TRBV6-6 and TRBJ2-1; D gene uncertain. Trimming removed 5 bases at V and 10 bases at J, with 15 bases between. CDR1 is MNHNY, CDR2 SVGAGI, per germline (reference sequence). CDR3 length: 13 residues.

V gene TRBV6-4 combines with J gene TRBJ1-2, with D possibly matching TRBD1 (6 bases). V lost 0 bases to trimming and J lost 8 bases, with 16 bases between them. The CDR3 spans 15 residues. Per germline, CDR1 MRHNA and CDR2 SNTAGT. CDR3 DNA sequence: TGTGCCAGCAGTGACTCTTCAACAGGGAGATTGGGCTACACCTTC. It codes for CASSDSSTGRLGYTF.

This chain uses TRBV5-1 with TRBJ1-2; 9 bases line up with TRBD1. V gave up 6 bases and J gave up 7 bases; unmatched junction bases: 7. The CDR3 is 13 amino acids. The germline V gene has CDR1 SGHRS and CDR2 YFSETQ. CDR3 coding DNA: TGCGCCAGCACAGGGGACAGGGTTCGTGGCTACACCTTC. It encodes CASTGDRVRGYTF.

This rearrangement joins TRBV28 to TRBJ1-3; D is perhaps TRBD1 (5 bases). Germline V lookup: CDR1 MDHEN, CDR2 SYDVKM. Trimming removed 3 bases at V and 3 bases at J, with 12 bases between. The CDR3 covers 15 residues. CDR3 DNA: TGTGCCAGCAGTTTGCGAGGGGCGGGTGGAAACACCATATATTTT. It translates to CASSLRGAGGNTIYF.

The chain joins TRBV6-4 to TRBJ1-3; D call uncertain. The CDR3 extends over 14 amino acids. V gave up 5 bases and J gave up 0 bases, with 8 bases separating them. Germline loops: CDR1 MRHNA, CDR2 SNTAGT. This CDR3 is CASSFSDSGNTIYF. DNA for the CDR3: TGTGCCAGCAGTTTCTCTGACTCTGGAAACACCATATATTTT.

This chain uses TRBV5-1 with TRBJ1-4, with 7 bases lining up with TRBD1. Trimming removed 2 bases from V and 6 bases from J; junction bases left unmatched: 4. Germline V gene lookup returns CDR1 SGHRS and CDR2 YFSETQ. The CDR3 totals 14 residues. Here the CDR3 reads CASSFQGDYEKLFF. The CDR3 DNA sequence: TGCGCCAGCAGCTTTCAGGGGGACTATGAAAAACTGTTTTTT. The full variable domain, in which reference TRBV5-1 and TRBJ1-4 provide the parts outside the CDR3, is KAGVTQTPRYLIKTRGQQVTLSCSPISGHRSVSWYQQTPGQGLQFLFEYFSETQRNKGNFPGRFSGRQFSNSRSEMNVSTLELGDSALYLCASSFQGDYEKLFFGSGTQLSVL.

The chain recombines TRBV19 with TRBJ1-4, with D uncertain. CDR3 length: 14 amino acids. CDR1 and CDR2 (germline): LNHDA, SQIVND (reference sequence). Trimming shortened V by 3 bases and J by 11 bases, and 16 bases separated the two germline ends. CDR3 loop: CASSIGLTGGKLFF. The CDR3 DNA reads as TGTGCCAGTAGTATTGGTCTTACCGGAGGGAAACTGTTTTTT.

In this sample, this clone turned up once. J is TRBJ2-3 and V is TRBV7-9; D gene unclear. V was shortened by 1 base and J by 2 bases, with 4 bases between the two germline ends. The CDR3 length is 13 residues. Germline values: CDR1 SEHNR, CDR2 FQNEAQ (reference sequence). The chain's CDR3 is CASSLEITDTQYF. DNA of the CDR3: TGTGCCAGCAGCTTAGAGATCACAGATACGCAGTATTTT.

The genes are TRBV28 and TRBJ2-7; D is uncertain. Germline CDR1 reads MDHEN; CDR2 reads SYDVKM. Trimming took 5 bases from V and 2 from J, leaving 10 bases between them. This CDR3 has 13 amino acids. The CDR3 DNA sequence: TGTGCCAGCAGTCTCCGGGCGCCCTACGAGCAGTACTTC. Its protein is CASSLRAPYEQYF.

The J gene is TRBJ1-3, the V gene TRBV28; 7 bases map to TRBD1. J gave up 0 bases and V 7 bases, and 12 bases lay outside the gene matches. The CDR3 contains 17 residues. Germline V gives CDR1 MDHEN, CDR2 SYDVKM. CDR3 loop: CASTNPGGPLSGNTIYF. The CDR3, as DNA: TGTGCCAGCACGAACCCAGGGGGTCCCCTCTCTGGAAACACCATATATTTT.

The table lists this clone with a few counts. V is TRBV7-2 and J is TRBJ2-1; 7 nucleotides align to TRBD2. Germline CDR1 reads SGHTA; CDR2 reads FQGNSA. This CDR3 is 15 amino acids long. The V segment lost 1 base and the J segment 6 bases; nucleotides outside the gene matches: 6. CDR3 in DNA: TGTGCCAGCAGCTTAGTCGGTGCGGGAGTCAATGAGCAGTTCTTC. It specifies CASSLVGAGVNEQFF.

The rearrangement joins TRBV11-3 to TRBJ2-1; D gene ambiguous. CDR1 and CDR2 (germline): SGHNT, YENEEA. This CDR3 is built from 14 residues. V gave up 1 base and J gave up 6 bases, with 10 bases separating them. The CDR3 DNA sequence: TGTGCCAGCAGCTTAGTTTCCGGGCGCAATGAGCAGTTCTTC. This sequence encodes CASSLVSGRNEQFF.

In this sample, this clone turned up a few times. The gene calls are TRBV5-1 and TRBJ2-7; D possibly corresponds to TRBD1 (5 bases). V was clipped by 4 bases and J by 6 bases, with 17 bases between them. The germline CDR1 and CDR2 sequences are SGHRS and YFSETQ. This CDR3 has 14 residues. The CDR3 DNA is TGCGCCAGCAGCACTTCCTCAGGGATAGGCGAGCAGTACTTC. It encodes CASSTSSGIGEQYF.

The chain links TRBV29-1 to TRBJ2-3; 8 nucleotides line up with TRBD2. The CDR3 is made up of 15 amino acids. Unmatched junction bases numbered 12, after V lost 3 bases and J lost 7 bases. Germline V gene lookup returns CDR1 SQVTM and CDR2 ANQGSEA. The CDR3 spells CSVDLFSGVRNTQYF. The DNA of the CDR3 is TGCAGCGTTGACCTATTTAGCGGGGTAAGAAATACGCAGTATTTT.